The 24 T cell receptor beta chains given below trace back to one sample, sequenced in a study of shared clonotypes between healthy human individuals. Repertoires were generated with immunoSEQ multiplex PCR, while TCRdb's copy carries only in-frame clones and drops some. The sample consists of about 510,000 clones, about 79% of them appearing once. Sequencing was carried out using PBMCs. The receptors were sampled from a middle-aged woman in good health. Some clones in this sample may be carry-over from other donors' samples.

The V call is TRBV5-6, the J call TRBJ2-7, with D hard to call. Trimming pared 4 bases from V and 2 bases from J, leaving 7 bases between. The CDR3 loop spans 12 amino acids. Germline assignment: CDR1 SGHDT and CDR2 YYEEEE. CDR3 amino acids: CASSLRPYEQYF. In nucleotides, the CDR3 is TGTGCCAGCAGCCTACGGCCCTACGAGCAGTACTTC. Based on the CDR3 plus reference TRBV5-6 and TRBJ2-7, the full variable domain is DAGVTQSPTHLIKTRGQQVTLRCSPKSGHDTVSWYQQALGQGPQFIFQYYEEEERQRGNFPDRFSGHQFPNYSSELNVNALLLGDSALYLCASSLRPYEQYFGPGTRLTVT.

About this clone itself: This CDR3 is also generated by other DNA sequences in the sample. The chain has TRBV11-2 and TRBJ2-7; tentatively, D is TRBD2 (6 bases). This CDR3 contains 14 residues. Per the germline V gene, CDR1 is SGHAT and CDR2 is FQNNGV. The V end lost 3 bases, the J end lost 3 bases, and 12 bases lay between the germline ends. The DNA of the CDR3 is TGTGCCAGCAGCTTGGGCCAGGGACTCTACGAGCAGTACTTC. Translation: CASSLGQGLYEQYF.

This clone appeared a few times. V gene TRBV18 combines with J gene TRBJ1-5; 7 bases are shared with TRBD1. V trimming: 6 bases; J trimming: 0 bases; junction bases outside the gene matches: 11. The CDR3 spans 17 residues. In germline, CDR1 is KGHSH, CDR2 LQKENI. The CDR3 DNA follows: TGTGCCAGCTCGCGATCGGGACAGTGGACTAGCAATCAGCCCCAGCATTTT. Protein: CASSRSGQWTSNQPQHF.

This chain links TRBV10-3 with TRBJ2-2; D might be TRBD2 (6 bases). Looked up from germline, CDR1 is ENHRY and CDR2 is SYGVKD. With 9 bases removed from V and 1 base from J, the gap between germline ends came to 9 bases. The CDR3 loop spans 13 amino acids. This CDR3 reads CAIGTQNTGELFF. DNA for the CDR3: TGTGCCATTGGGACTCAGAACACCGGGGAGCTGTTTTTT.

The chain is built from TRBV19 and TRBJ2-7; D possibly corresponds to TRBD2 (6 bases). Germline CDR1 LNHDA, CDR2 SQIVND (reference sequence). The CDR3 totals 12 residues. V lost 11 bases, J lost 1 base, and 12 bases lay in between. The CDR3 region has the DNA TGTGCCCTGGGACTTTTATCCTACGAGCAGTACTTC. It specifies CALGLLSYEQYF.

The chain has TRBV27 and TRBJ2-1, with 9 bases identical to TRBD2. The V gene end was trimmed by 3 bases and the J gene end by 6 bases; junction bases not matched to a gene: 6. The CDR3 spans 15 residues. Germline CDR1 and CDR2: MNHEY and SMNVEV (reference sequence). The DNA for the CDR3 is TGTGCCAGCAGTTTTGTAAGCGGGAGGTTCAATGAGCAGTTCTTC. Residues: CASSFVSGRFNEQFF.

For the CDR3, the DNA is TGTGCCAGCAGCCAATTAGGCTACGAGCAGTACTTC. Protein product: CASSQLGYEQYF. The V gene is TRBV14, the J gene TRBJ2-7; D not resolved. Germline CDR1 and CDR2: SGHDN and FVKESK. The CDR3 totals 12 residues. The V end was cut by 2 bases, the J end by 3 bases, with 5 bases between.

The V and J genes are TRBV28 and TRBJ1-1; D is perhaps TRBD1 (6 bases). This CDR3 contains 15 residues. Germline CDR1 reads MDHEN; CDR2 reads SYDVKM. Trimming cost V 2 bases and J 3 bases, with 13 bases left between them. In nucleotides, the CDR3 is TGTGCCAGCAGTTTAAGGGTTCCAGGGGACACTGAAGCTTTCTTT. Its protein is CASSLRVPGDTEAFF.

The chain has TRBV7-2 and TRBJ2-1; TRBD2 matches at 9 bases. Looked up from germline, CDR1 is SGHTA and CDR2 is FQGNSA. The CDR3 runs to 15 residues. The V and J ends lost 1 base and 3 bases, in that order; junction bases with no gene match: 1. The CDR3: CASSLVTSGYNEQFF. CDR3 DNA: TGTGCCAGCAGCTTAGTGACTAGCGGCTACAATGAGCAGTTCTTC.

The rearrangement joins TRBV28 to TRBJ1-1; possibly TRBD1 for D (5 bases). This CDR3 spans 14 amino acids. The V end lost 5 bases, the J end lost 1 base, and 11 bases lay between the germline ends. Germline V gene sequence: CDR1 MDHEN, CDR2 SYDVKM. CDR3 sequence (DNA): TGTGCCAGCAGTCCCCCGGGACCGAACACTGAAGCTTTCTTT. This encodes CASSPPGPNTEAFF.

The rearrangement links TRBV27 to TRBJ1-1; unclear D gene. The CDR3 loop spans 13 amino acids. Trimming cost V 5 bases and J 4 bases, with 11 bases left between them. In germline, CDR1 is MNHEY, CDR2 SMNVEV (reference sequence). The CDR3 DNA is TGTGCCAGCAGTGTAGGACGGACCACTGAAGCTTTCTTT. Its translation is CASSVGRTTEAFF.

The chain uses TRBV7-9 and TRBJ2-7, with D uncertain. V dropped 3 bases and J dropped 1 base, with 13 bases sitting between them. Per germline, CDR1 SEHNR and CDR2 FQNEAQ (reference sequence). The CDR3 extends over 15 amino acids. In DNA, the CDR3 is TGTGCCAGCAGCTTTTACCCAGAACTATCCTACGAGCAGTACTTC. It specifies CASSFYPELSYEQYF.

The CDR3 nucleotides are TGCGCCAGCAGCCATGGCGCCCTAGCGTTTGCCTCCTACGAGCAGTACTTC. Its protein is CASSHGALAFASYEQYF. The chain links TRBV4-1 to TRBJ2-5; TRBD2 might be the D (6 bases). The DNA end is a closer match to TRBJ2-7, so the J assignment may be wrong. CDR3 length: 17 amino acids. Germline V gene sequence: CDR1 MGHRA, CDR2 YSYEKL.

The rearrangement joins TRBV5-1 to TRBJ2-7; D ambiguous. Trimming pared 4 bases from V and 3 bases from J, leaving 11 bases between. The CDR3 totals 13 residues. Germline CDR1 is SGHRS and CDR2 is YFSETQ. The CDR3 reads CASSPQVGYEQYF. For the CDR3, the DNA is TGCGCCAGCAGCCCTCAGGTGGGCTACGAGCAGTACTTC.

V and J are TRBV30 and TRBJ2-1; the D is unclear. The CDR3 has 13 amino acids. Trimming took off 0 bases at V and 4 bases at J, with 7 bases between the two ends. The germline V gene encodes CDR1 GTSNPN and CDR2 SVGIG (reference sequence). The CDR3 nucleotides are TGTGCCTGGAGTGTAGGAGAGTACAATGAGCAGTTCTTC. Its protein product is CAWSVGEYNEQFF.

V and J are TRBV29-1 and TRBJ1-2; D unresolved. The CDR3 loop spans 14 amino acids. Germline values: CDR1 SQVTM, CDR2 ANQGSEA. The germline V and J ends were trimmed by 3 bases and 4 bases, with 15 bases remaining between them. The CDR3 protein is CSVEGVSAPYGYTF. In nucleotides, the CDR3 is TGCAGCGTTGAGGGCGTTTCGGCACCCTATGGCTACACCTTC.

The genes are TRBV5-1 and TRBJ1-2; 9 nucleotides agree with TRBD1. V dropped 5 bases and J dropped 7; count of bases not matched to a gene: 12. The germline CDR1 and CDR2 sequences are SGHRS and YFSETQ. There are 15 residues in the CDR3. CDR3 amino acids: CASRLETGGSSGYTF. The CDR3 DNA follows: TGCGCCAGCAGGCTCGAGACAGGGGGTTCTTCTGGCTACACCTTC.

The rearrangement joins TRBV5-1 to TRBJ1-2, with a weak D call TRBD1 (6 bases). The germline V and J ends were trimmed by 3 bases and 2 bases, with 11 bases remaining between them. Germline lookup yields CDR1 SGHRS and CDR2 YFSETQ. There are 14 residues in the CDR3. CDR3 sequence (DNA): TGCGCCAGCAGCTCCAGGGGACTGAACTATGGCTACACCTTC. It encodes CASSSRGLNYGYTF.

The chain couples TRBV7-9 to TRBJ2-1; 8 nucleotides line up with TRBD1. The germline V gene has CDR1 SEHNR and CDR2 FQNEAQ (reference sequence). This CDR3 comprises 15 residues. Germline trimming cut 7 bases from V and 7 bases from J; bases unmatched to any gene: 12. The CDR3 is CASIQDRAVGNEQFF. CDR3 DNA: TGTGCCAGCATCCAGGACAGGGCTGTCGGGAATGAGCAGTTCTTC.

This clone has just a few counts. The chain employs TRBV10-3 and TRBJ1-5; 7 bases are shared with TRBD1. The trim removed 3 bases at V and 1 base at J, leaving 6 bases unmatched. The CDR3 sequence is 16 residues long. Germline V gene sequence: CDR1 ENHRY, CDR2 SYGVKD. CDR3: CAISDQGGGSNQPQHF. In DNA, the CDR3 is TGTGCCATCAGTGACCAGGGGGGGGGAAGCAATCAGCCCCAGCATTTT.

This chain links TRBV5-6 with TRBJ2-7, with 8 bases aligning to TRBD1. The CDR3 is made up of 15 amino acids. Germline V gives CDR1 SGHDT, CDR2 YYEEEE. V was pared by 4 bases and J by 5 bases, with 11 bases of the junction left unmatched. The CDR3 DNA sequence: TGTGCCAGCAGCAACCGGGACAGGAGGGTCCACGAGCAGTACTTC. Amino acid sequence: CASSNRDRRVHEQYF. The whole variable domain, filled in from reference TRBV5-6 and TRBJ2-7, reads DAGVTQSPTHLIKTRGQQVTLRCSPKSGHDTVSWYQQALGQGPQFIFQYYEEEERQRGNFPDRFSGHQFPNYSSELNVNALLLGDSALYLCASSNRDRRVHEQYFGPGTRLTVT.

DNA of the CDR3: TGTGCCACCAGCGCGGTACTCGGGAGCTCCTACAATGAGCAGTTCTTC. Translated: CATSAVLGSSYNEQFF. The chain has TRBV15 and TRBJ2-1; D perhaps matches TRBD2 (6 bases). CDR1 LNHNV and CDR2 YYDKDF come from the germline V gene (reference sequence). This CDR3 contains 16 residues. The V gene lost 5 bases and the J gene lost 0 bases, with 14 bases spanning the gap. The full variable domain, in which reference TRBV15 and TRBJ2-1 provide the parts outside the CDR3, is DAMVIQNPRYQVTQFGKPVTLSCSQTLNHNVMYWYQQKSSQAPKLLFHYYDKDFNNEADTPDNFQSRRPNTSFCFLDIRSPGLGDTAMYLCATSAVLGSSYNEQFFGPGTRLTVL.

The chain combines TRBV30 with TRBJ2-7; D is perhaps TRBD1 (6 bases). Trimming cost V 0 bases and J 4 bases, with 13 bases left between them. Per the germline V gene, CDR1 is GTSNPN and CDR2 is SVGIG (reference sequence). This CDR3 has 14 residues. CDR3 loop: CAWSVLGQGYEQYF. Here the CDR3 DNA reads TGTGCCTGGAGTGTACTGGGTCAGGGGTACGAGCAGTACTTC.

The CDR3 region is CASSLRAGLAGGNEQFF. For the CDR3, the DNA is TGTGCCAGCAGCTTGAGGGCGGGACTAGCGGGAGGAAATGAGCAGTTCTTC. The genes are TRBV7-8 and TRBJ2-1, with TRBD2 matching over 15 bases. The ends lost 3 bases at V and 7 bases at J; junction bases unmatched: 7. Germline V gene lookup returns CDR1 SGHVS and CDR2 FQNEAQ. The CDR3 runs to 17 residues.